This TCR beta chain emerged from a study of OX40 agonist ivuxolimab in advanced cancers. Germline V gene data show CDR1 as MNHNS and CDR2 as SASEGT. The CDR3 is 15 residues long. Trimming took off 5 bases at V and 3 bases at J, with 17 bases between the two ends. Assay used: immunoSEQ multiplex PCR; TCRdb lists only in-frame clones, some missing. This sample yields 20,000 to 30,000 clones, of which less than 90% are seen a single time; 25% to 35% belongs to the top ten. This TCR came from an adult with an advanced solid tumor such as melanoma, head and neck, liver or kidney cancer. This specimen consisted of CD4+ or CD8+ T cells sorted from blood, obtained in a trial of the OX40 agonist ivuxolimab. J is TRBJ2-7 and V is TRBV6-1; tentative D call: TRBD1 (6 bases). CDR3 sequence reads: CASSPGQDFNYEQYF. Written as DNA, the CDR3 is TGTGCCAGCAGTCCGGGACAAGATTTTAACTACGAGCAGTACTTC.